These 30 T cell receptor beta chains were sequenced from one sample in a study of OX40 agonist ivuxolimab in advanced cancers. The table came from immunoSEQ multiplex PCR; TCRdb's copy has only in-frame clones and leaves some out. The sample holds around 80,000 clones, 70% to 85% seen once. The input for sequencing was CD4+ or CD8+ T cells sorted from blood, taken in a trial of the OX40 agonist ivuxolimab. The receptors were sampled from an adult with an advanced solid tumor such as melanoma, head and neck, liver or kidney cancer.

This chain joins TRBV21-1 and TRBJ2-6. TRBV21-1 has pseudogene status. The CDR3 spans 19 residues. In nucleotides, the CDR3 is TGTGCCAGCAGCTCACAAGGTCAGAGACGGGGGCTATTAGCCAACGTCCTGACTTTC. Translated: CASSSQGQRRGLLANVLTF.

The chain uses TRBV7-9 and TRBJ2-5; no reliable D call. Germline CDR1 reads SEHNR; CDR2 reads FQNEAQ (reference sequence). V lost 2 bases, J lost 4 bases, and 17 bases lay in between. The CDR3 contains 16 residues. The CDR3 nucleotides read TGTGCCAGCAGCTTAATGTGGAGTAGTGCGGCAGAGACCCAGTACTTC. Residues: CASSLMWSSAAETQYF.

As concerns this clone: The sample holds other DNA sequences that translate to the same CDR3. The V and J genes are TRBV5-1 and TRBJ1-2, with TRBD1 identical over 7 bases. Germline CDR1 reads SGHRS; CDR2 reads YFSETQ. Germline trimming cut 4 bases from V and 2 bases from J; bases unmatched to any gene: 2. This CDR3 contains 13 residues. Written as DNA, the CDR3 is TGCGCCAGCAGCCCGGGACAGAACTATGGCTACACCTTC. Its translation: CASSPGQNYGYTF.

The chain links TRBV7-3 to TRBJ1-1, with D perhaps matching TRBD1 (6 bases). V was clipped by 5 bases and J by 0 bases, with 13 bases between them. The CDR3 contains 15 residues. CDR1 is SGHTA, CDR2 FQGTGA, per germline. CDR3 bases: TGTGCCAGCAGCATTTACAGGGTCATGAACACTGAAGCTTTCTTT. Its protein is CASSIYRVMNTEAFF.

A single count supports this clone. V is TRBV29-1 and J is TRBJ1-2; D call uncertain. Trimming stripped 1 base from V and 6 bases from J, with 3 bases between. Germline loops: CDR1 SQVTM, CDR2 ANQGSEA. The CDR3 contains 10 residues. The CDR3 nucleotides read TGCAGCGTTGAAGGTCATGGCTACACCTTC. Its protein product is CSVEGHGYTF.

V is TRBV11-2 and J is TRBJ2-1; weak D call: TRBD2 (5 bases). This CDR3 is built from 15 residues. Germline CDR1 and CDR2: SGHAT and FQNNGV. V was trimmed by 1 base and J by 7 bases, leaving 14 bases between them. Here the CDR3 reads CASSLAIMGGNEQFF. The DNA of the CDR3 is TGTGCCAGCAGCTTAGCGATTATGGGCGGGAATGAGCAGTTCTTC.

This chain joins TRBV15 and TRBJ2-3; 8 bases line up with TRBD2. The ends lost 2 bases at V and 5 bases at J; junction bases unmatched: 12. The germline gives CDR1 LNHNV, CDR2 YYDKDF (reference sequence). CDR3 length equals 17 residues. The CDR3 here is CATSRFKSSTSGDTQYF. The CDR3 DNA is TGTGCCACCAGCAGATTTAAAAGTTCCACTAGCGGAGATACGCAGTATTTT.

The chain recombines TRBV28 with TRBJ2-2, with 8 bases aligning to TRBD1. The V gene's germline CDR1 is MDHEN and CDR2 SYDVKM. The CDR3 sequence is 16 residues long. V gave up 5 bases and J gave up 5 bases; unmatched junction bases: 10. This CDR3 is CASSKPQGGRTGELFF. CDR3 nucleotides: TGTGCCAGCAGTAAACCACAGGGGGGAAGGACCGGGGAGCTGTTTTTT. The entire variable domain, with the rest obtained from reference TRBV28 and TRBJ2-2, is as follows: DVKVTQSSRYLVKRTGEKVFLECVQDMDHENMFWYRQDPGLGLRLIYFSYDVKMKEKGDIPEGYSVSREKKERFSLILESASTNQTSMYLCASSKPQGGRTGELFFGEGSRLTVL.

This clone was observed once. The chain employs TRBV5-1 and TRBJ2-5; D unresolved. The J call may be wrong; the DNA end is better matched by TRBJ2-7. Germline CDR1 is SGHRS and CDR2 is YFSETQ. The CDR3 sequence is 14 residues long. The CDR3 region has the DNA TGCGCCAGCAGCTTATACCCTGGGACCTACGAGCAGTACTTC. Residues: CASSLYPGTYEQYF.

CDR3 in amino acids: CASRTEYPDTQYF. As DNA, the CDR3 is TGTGCCAGCAGGACGGAATATCCAGATACGCAGTATTTT. The chain combines TRBV6-5 with TRBJ2-3; no firm D call. The CDR3 sequence is 13 residues long. Deletions cut 6 bases from V and 4 bases from J, with 11 bases between. CDR1 and CDR2 (germline): MNHEY, SVGAGI.

The chain links TRBV13 to TRBJ1-3, with D possibly matching TRBD1 (5 bases). With 5 bases removed from V and 0 bases from J, the gap between germline ends came to 11 bases. This CDR3 has 15 amino acids. From germline, CDR1 is PRHDT and CDR2 FYEKMQ (reference sequence). CDR3 region: CASSRTPASGNTIYF. The CDR3 DNA follows: TGTGCCAGCAGCAGGACACCGGCCTCTGGAAACACCATATATTTT. Drawing the rest from reference TRBV13 and TRBJ1-3, the complete variable domain is AAGVIQSPRHLIKEKRETATLKCYPIPRHDTVYWYQQGPGQDPQFLISFYEKMQSDKGSIPDRFSAQQFSDYHSELNMSSLELGDSALYFCASSRTPASGNTIYFGEGSWLTVV.

The chain joins TRBV4-1 to TRBJ2-3, with 13 bases aligning to TRBD2. V lost 2 bases, J lost 0 bases, and 14 bases stayed unmatched. The CDR3 covers 21 residues. Germline V gene sequence: CDR1 MGHRA, CDR2 YSYEKL. CDR3 region: CASSQHPGLAGPFTSTDTQYF. CDR3 nucleotide sequence: TGCGCCAGCAGCCAACATCCGGGACTAGCGGGGCCCTTTACTAGCACAGATACGCAGTATTTT.

The gene calls are TRBV19 and TRBJ2-3; tentatively, D is TRBD2 (7 bases). The V and J ends lost 8 bases and 2 bases respectively, with 17 bases between them. Per the germline V gene, CDR1 is LNHDA and CDR2 is SQIVND (reference sequence). The CDR3 length is 15 residues. The CDR3 DNA reads as TGTGCCAGTGCAAGTGTGGGGGGGCCCACAGATACGCAGTATTTT. This gives the protein CASASVGGPTDTQYF.

The rearrangement joins TRBV18 to TRBJ1-6; D uncertain. CDR1 KGHSH and CDR2 LQKENI come from the germline V gene. CDR3 length: 14 amino acids. Deletions cut 3 bases from V and 5 bases from J, with 8 bases between. In DNA, the CDR3 is TGTGCCAGCTCACCTCAAAACCATAATTCACCCCTCCACTTT. Protein: CASSPQNHNSPLHF.

The genes are TRBV2 and TRBJ1-1; D remains unclear. The V gene lost 2 bases and the J gene lost 0 bases, with 7 bases spanning the gap. From germline, CDR1 is SNHLY and CDR2 FYNNEI. This CDR3 comprises 14 residues. The CDR3 DNA sequence: TGTGCCAGCAGTGAATCCCAGCTGAACACTGAAGCTTTCTTT. Encoded protein: CASSESQLNTEAFF.

This clone was counted only a few times. For the CDR3, the DNA is TGTGCCAGCAGTGATCCGAACACTGAAGCTTTCTTT. Its translation: CASSDPNTEAFF. The J gene is TRBJ1-1, the V gene TRBV2; D remains ambiguous. The germline V and J ends were trimmed by 3 bases and 1 base, with 3 bases remaining between them. Per germline, CDR1 SNHLY and CDR2 FYNNEI. This CDR3 has 12 residues.

The chain joins TRBV6-1 to TRBJ1-2; no clear D. Germline V gene data show CDR1 as MNHNS and CDR2 as SASEGT. The CDR3 sequence is 14 residues long. Trimming left V 7 bases short and J 8 bases short, with 20 bases between. CDR3 sequence: CASIESRGRVGYTF. CDR3 coding DNA: TGTGCCAGCATCGAAAGTAGAGGGCGGGTCGGCTACACCTTC.

A few counts support this clone. The genes are TRBV19 and TRBJ1-4, with D maybe TRBD1 (5 bases). The V and J ends lost 5 bases and 8 bases respectively, with 15 bases between them. This CDR3 has 14 amino acids. CDR1 and CDR2 (germline): LNHDA, SQIVND (reference sequence). CDR3 sequence (DNA): TGTGCCAGTAGTGTTCCGGGGCTGCTAGAAAAACTGTTTTTT. Translating gives CASSVPGLLEKLFF.

The count of this clone is one. This chain connects TRBV18 to TRBJ1-2; D is unclear. Trimming cost V 4 bases and J 2 bases, with 11 bases left between them. This CDR3 spans 14 amino acids. Germline V lookup: CDR1 KGHSH, CDR2 LQKENI. CDR3 loop: CASSLGGLNYGYTF. The CDR3, as DNA: TGTGCCAGCTCACTAGGTGGACTAAACTATGGCTACACCTTC.

The chain recombines TRBV18 with TRBJ1-5, with TRBD1 matching over 9 bases. Germline values: CDR1 KGHSH, CDR2 LQKENI. The CDR3 runs 17 residues. Losses at the gene ends were 2 bases for V and 3 bases for J; bases not matched to a gene: 8. The CDR3 coding sequence is TGTGCCAGCTCACCATCAGAAGGGACAGGGACCAATCAGCCCCAGCATTTT. This codes for CASSPSEGTGTNQPQHF.

The CDR3 DNA reads TGCAGCGTTTCCCAGGGAGGGGCTGGAAACACCATATATTTT. It codes for CSVSQGGAGNTIYF. The rearrangement links TRBV29-1 to TRBJ1-3, with D perhaps TRBD1 (5 bases). The V gene lost 5 bases and the J gene lost 2 bases, with 13 bases spanning the gap. The CDR3 totals 14 residues. Germline CDR1 SQVTM, CDR2 ANQGSEA.

CDR3: CASSSTAGLAGVTDTQYF. CDR3 DNA: TGTGCCAGCAGCTCTACCGCGGGACTAGCGGGGGTCACAGATACGCAGTATTTT. The V call is TRBV7-9, the J call TRBJ2-3, with TRBD2 matching 14 bases. V shed 4 bases and J 2 bases; nucleotides not matched to a gene: 8. Germline-derived CDR1 and CDR2 are SEHNR and FQNEAQ (reference sequence). CDR3 size: 18 residues.

This clone was counted between two and nine times. This chain joins TRBV7-2 and TRBJ2-7; D is unclear. Trimming stripped 8 bases from V and 2 bases from J, with 10 bases between. Germline CDR1 reads SGHTA; CDR2 reads FQGNSA. This CDR3 comprises 12 residues. The chain's CDR3 is CASGIETYEQYF. CDR3 coding DNA: TGTGCCAGCGGGATCGAAACCTACGAGCAGTACTTC.

The J gene is TRBJ2-2, the V gene TRBV5-4; D call uncertain. The CDR3 has 14 amino acids. V gave up 1 base and J gave up 4 bases, with 8 bases separating them. Germline V gene data show CDR1 as SGHNT and CDR2 as YYREEE (reference sequence). The CDR3 region is CASSLREGTGELFF. DNA of the CDR3: TGTGCCAGCAGCTTGAGAGAAGGCACCGGGGAGCTGTTTTTT.

V and J are TRBV7-8 and TRBJ2-4; 8 bases line up with TRBD1. With 5 bases clipped from V and 1 base from J, the junction kept 1 base outside the gene matches. This CDR3 region has 14 residues. Germline V CDR1 and CDR2: SGHVS, FQNEAQ. CDR3 in amino acids: CASSGDRAKNIQYF. CDR3 DNA sequence: TGTGCCAGCAGCGGGGACAGGGCCAAAAACATTCAGTACTTC. The full variable domain, completed using reference TRBV7-8 and TRBJ2-4, is GAGVSQSPRYKVAKRGQDVALRCDPISGHVSLFWYQQALGQGPEFLTYFQNEAQLDKSGLPSDRFFAERPEGSVSTLKIQRTQQEDSAVYLCASSGDRAKNIQYFGAGTRLSVL.

The chain recombines TRBV30 with TRBJ2-7, with 10 bases identical to TRBD1. The CDR3 covers 14 residues. Germline trimming cut 2 bases from V and 2 bases from J; bases unmatched to any gene: 3. Per germline, CDR1 GTSNPN and CDR2 SVGIG (reference sequence). The CDR3 coding sequence is TGTGCCTGGAGTAAGGGACAGGGGCCCTACGAGCAGTACTTC. Amino acids: CAWSKGQGPYEQYF.

The CDR3 DNA follows: TGCGCCAGCAGCCAAGATGGGGGACTAGCGTCCTCCTACAATGAGCAGTTCTTC. Its translation is CASSQDGGLASSYNEQFF. This sequence joins TRBV4-3 and TRBJ2-1; TRBD2 aligns across 10 bases. J gave up 0 bases and V 0 bases, and 5 bases lay outside the gene matches. Germline V CDR1 and CDR2: LGHNA, YSLEER. The length of the CDR3 is 18 residues.

The chain combines TRBV7-2 with TRBJ2-1; weak D call: TRBD1 (6 bases). The V gene lost 3 bases and the J gene lost 4 bases, with 13 bases spanning the gap. Looked up from germline, CDR1 is SGHTA and CDR2 is FQGNSA. The CDR3 consists of 15 residues. The CDR3 is CASSLSRGLYNEQFF. Written as DNA, the CDR3 is TGTGCCAGCAGCTTGAGCAGGGGCCTGTACAATGAGCAGTTCTTC.

The chain couples TRBV5-4 to TRBJ2-1, with D possibly being TRBD1 or TRBD2 (6 bases each). The CDR3 spans 13 residues. Trimming took off 0 bases at V and 8 bases at J, with 9 bases between the two ends. The V gene's germline CDR1 is SGHNT and CDR2 YYREEE (reference sequence). The CDR3 region is CASSLGGAYEQFF. The DNA of the CDR3 is TGTGCCAGCAGCTTGGGGGGGGCCTATGAGCAGTTCTTC.

The chain recombines TRBV18 with TRBJ1-1; no firm D call. Trimming removed 6 bases at V and 1 base at J, with 9 bases between. The CDR3 consists of 13 residues. Germline loops: CDR1 KGHSH, CDR2 LQKENI. The chain's CDR3 is CASSRLENTEAFF. The DNA for the CDR3 is TGTGCCAGCTCGCGTCTGGAGAACACTGAAGCTTTCTTT.